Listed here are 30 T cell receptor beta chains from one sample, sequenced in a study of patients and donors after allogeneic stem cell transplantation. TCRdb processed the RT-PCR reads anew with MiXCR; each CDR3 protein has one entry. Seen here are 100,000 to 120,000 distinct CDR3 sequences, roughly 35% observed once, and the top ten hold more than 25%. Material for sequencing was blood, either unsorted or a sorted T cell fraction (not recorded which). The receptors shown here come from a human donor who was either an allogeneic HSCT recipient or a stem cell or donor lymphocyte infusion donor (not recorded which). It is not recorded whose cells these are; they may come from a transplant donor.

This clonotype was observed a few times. Written as DNA, the CDR3 is TGTGCCAGCACCCGCTTACGGGGGGCCCAGGTGAACACTGAAGCTTTCTTT. Its translation: CASTRLRGAQVNTEAFF. The chain has TRBV6-2 or TRBV6-3 and TRBJ1-1, with a weak D call TRBD1 (6 bases). The germline gives CDR1 MNHEY, CDR2 SVGEGT. Trimming took 7 bases from V and 0 from J, leaving 21 bases between them. CDR3 length: 17 amino acids.

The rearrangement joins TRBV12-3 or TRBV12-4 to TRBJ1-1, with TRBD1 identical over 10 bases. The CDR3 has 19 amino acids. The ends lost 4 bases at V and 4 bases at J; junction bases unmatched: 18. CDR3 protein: CASSWDGQGVPTGGTEAFF. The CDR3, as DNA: TGTGCCAGCAGTTGGGACGGACAGGGGGTTCCCACTGGGGGCACTGAAGCTTTCTTT.

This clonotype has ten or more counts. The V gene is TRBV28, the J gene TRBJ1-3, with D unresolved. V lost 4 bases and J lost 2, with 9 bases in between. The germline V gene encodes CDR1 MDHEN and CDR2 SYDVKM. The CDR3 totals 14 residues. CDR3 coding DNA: TGTGCCAGCAGTTACTCGGGTGCTGGAAACACCATATATTTT. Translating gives CASSYSGAGNTIYF.

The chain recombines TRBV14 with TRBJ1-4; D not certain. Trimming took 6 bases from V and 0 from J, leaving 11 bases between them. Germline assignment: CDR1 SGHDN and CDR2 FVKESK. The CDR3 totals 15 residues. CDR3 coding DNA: TGTGCCAGCAGGCGGAGCGGCGCAACTAATGAAAAACTGTTTTTT. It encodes CASRRSGATNEKLFF.

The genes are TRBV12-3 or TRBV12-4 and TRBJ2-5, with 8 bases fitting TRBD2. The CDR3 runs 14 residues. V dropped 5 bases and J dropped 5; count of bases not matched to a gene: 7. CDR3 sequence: CASSLGTSAETQYF. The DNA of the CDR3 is TGTGCCAGCAGTCTAGGGACTAGTGCCGAGACCCAGTACTTC.

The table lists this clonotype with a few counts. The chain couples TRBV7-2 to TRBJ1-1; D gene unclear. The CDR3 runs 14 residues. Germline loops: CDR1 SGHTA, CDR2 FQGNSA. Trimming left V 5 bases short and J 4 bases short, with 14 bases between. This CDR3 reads CASSRRLSGTEAFF. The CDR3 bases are TGTGCCAGCAGCCGCCGACTCTCGGGCACTGAAGCTTTCTTT.

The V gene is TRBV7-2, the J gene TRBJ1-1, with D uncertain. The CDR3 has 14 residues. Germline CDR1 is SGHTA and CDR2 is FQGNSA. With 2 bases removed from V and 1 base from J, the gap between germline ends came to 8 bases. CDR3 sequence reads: CASSLYGSNTEAFF. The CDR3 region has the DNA TGTGCCAGCAGCTTATATGGGTCGAACACTGAAGCTTTCTTT.

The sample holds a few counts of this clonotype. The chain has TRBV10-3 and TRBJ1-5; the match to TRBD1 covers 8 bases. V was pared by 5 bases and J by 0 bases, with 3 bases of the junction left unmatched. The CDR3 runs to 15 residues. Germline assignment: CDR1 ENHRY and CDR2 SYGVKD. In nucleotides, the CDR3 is TGTGCCATCAGTCCACAGGGGGTTAGCAATCAGCCCCAGCATTTT. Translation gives CAISPQGVSNQPQHF.

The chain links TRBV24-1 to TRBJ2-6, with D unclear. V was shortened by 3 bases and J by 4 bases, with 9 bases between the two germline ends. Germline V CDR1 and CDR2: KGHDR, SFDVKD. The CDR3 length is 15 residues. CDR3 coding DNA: TGTGCCACCAGTGATCCGAGGCCAGGGGCCAACGTCCTGACTTTC. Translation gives CATSDPRPGANVLTF.

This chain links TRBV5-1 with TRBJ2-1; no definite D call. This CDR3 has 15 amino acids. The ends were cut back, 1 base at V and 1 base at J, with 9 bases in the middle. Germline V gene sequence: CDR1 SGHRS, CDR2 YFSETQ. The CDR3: CASSLWQYSYNEQFF. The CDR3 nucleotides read TGCGCCAGCAGCTTGTGGCAATATTCCTACAATGAGCAGTTCTTC. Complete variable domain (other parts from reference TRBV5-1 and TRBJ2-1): KAGVTQTPRYLIKTRGQQVTLSCSPISGHRSVSWYQQTPGQGLQFLFEYFSETQRNKGNFPGRFSGRQFSNSRSEMNVSTLELGDSALYLCASSLWQYSYNEQFFGPGTRLTVL.

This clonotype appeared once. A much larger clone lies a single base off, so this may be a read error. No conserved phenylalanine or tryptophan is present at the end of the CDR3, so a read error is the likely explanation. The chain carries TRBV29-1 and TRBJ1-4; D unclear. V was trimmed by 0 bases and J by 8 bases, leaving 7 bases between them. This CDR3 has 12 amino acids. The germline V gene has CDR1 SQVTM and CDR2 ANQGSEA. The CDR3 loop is CSVEDRQEKLFL. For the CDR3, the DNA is TGCAGCGTTGAAGATCGGCAGGAAAAACTGTTTTTG.

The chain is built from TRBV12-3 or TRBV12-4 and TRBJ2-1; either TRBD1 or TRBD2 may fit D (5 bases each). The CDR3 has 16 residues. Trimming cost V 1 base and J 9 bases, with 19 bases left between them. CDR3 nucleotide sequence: TGTGCCAGCAGTTTAGAAGGGTGGGGCTACCGGGGTGAGCAGTTCTTC. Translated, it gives CASSLEGWGYRGEQFF.

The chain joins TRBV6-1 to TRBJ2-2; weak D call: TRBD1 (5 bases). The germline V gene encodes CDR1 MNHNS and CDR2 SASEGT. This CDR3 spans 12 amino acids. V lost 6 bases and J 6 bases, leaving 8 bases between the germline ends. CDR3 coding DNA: TGTGCCAGCAGGGACAAGCCCGGGGAGCTGTTTTTT. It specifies CASRDKPGELFF.

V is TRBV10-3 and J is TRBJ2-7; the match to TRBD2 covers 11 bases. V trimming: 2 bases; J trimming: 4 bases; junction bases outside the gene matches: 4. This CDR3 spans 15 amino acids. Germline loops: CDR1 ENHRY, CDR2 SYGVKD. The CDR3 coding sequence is TGTGCCATCAGTGAGACTAGCGGGAGTGGGTACGAGCAGTACTTC. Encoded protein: CAISETSGSGYEQYF.

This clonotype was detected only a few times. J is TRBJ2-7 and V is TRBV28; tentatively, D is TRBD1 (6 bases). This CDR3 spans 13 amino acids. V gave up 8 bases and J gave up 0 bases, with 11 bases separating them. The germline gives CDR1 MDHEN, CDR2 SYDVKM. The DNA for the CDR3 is TGTGCCAGCCTCGACAGGAACTCCTACGAGCAGTACTTC. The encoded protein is CASLDRNSYEQYF.

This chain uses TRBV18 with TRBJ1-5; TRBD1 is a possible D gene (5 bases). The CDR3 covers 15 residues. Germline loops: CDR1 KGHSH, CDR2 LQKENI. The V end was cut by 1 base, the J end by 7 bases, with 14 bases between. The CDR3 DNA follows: TGTGCCAGCTCACCACAACAGGCCATCGGGCAGCCCCAGCATTTT. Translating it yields CASSPQQAIGQPQHF.

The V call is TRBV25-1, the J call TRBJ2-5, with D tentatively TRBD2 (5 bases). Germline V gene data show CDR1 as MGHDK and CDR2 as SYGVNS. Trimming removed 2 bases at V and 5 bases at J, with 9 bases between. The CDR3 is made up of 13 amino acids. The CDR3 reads CASSERGWETQYF. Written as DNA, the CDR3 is TGTGCCAGCAGTGAAAGAGGGTGGGAGACCCAGTACTTC.

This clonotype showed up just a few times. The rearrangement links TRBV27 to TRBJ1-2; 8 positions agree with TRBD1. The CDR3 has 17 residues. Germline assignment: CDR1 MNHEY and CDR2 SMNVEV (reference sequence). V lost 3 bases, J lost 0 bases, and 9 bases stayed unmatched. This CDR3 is CASSLRSGGVPNYGYTF. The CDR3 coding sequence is TGTGCCAGCAGTTTGAGGTCAGGGGGCGTCCCTAACTATGGCTACACCTTC.

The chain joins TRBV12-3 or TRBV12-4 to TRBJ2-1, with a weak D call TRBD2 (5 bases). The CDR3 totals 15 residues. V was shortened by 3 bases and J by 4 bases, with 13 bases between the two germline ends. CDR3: CASSLVLEGYNEQFF. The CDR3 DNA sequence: TGTGCCAGCAGTTTGGTACTAGAGGGTTACAATGAGCAGTTCTTC.

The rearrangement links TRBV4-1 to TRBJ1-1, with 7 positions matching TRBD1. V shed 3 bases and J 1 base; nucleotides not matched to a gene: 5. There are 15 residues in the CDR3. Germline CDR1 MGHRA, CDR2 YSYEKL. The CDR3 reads CASSQQGQTNTEAFF. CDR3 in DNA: TGCGCCAGCAGCCAGCAGGGACAGACGAACACTGAAGCTTTCTTT.

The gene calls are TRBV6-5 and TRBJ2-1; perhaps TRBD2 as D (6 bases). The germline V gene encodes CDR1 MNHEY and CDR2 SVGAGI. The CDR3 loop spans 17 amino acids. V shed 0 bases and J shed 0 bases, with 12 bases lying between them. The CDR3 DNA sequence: TGTGCCAGCAGTTACTCCCGAAGGGAGGCCTCCTACAATGAGCAGTTCTTC. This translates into CASSYSRREASYNEQFF.

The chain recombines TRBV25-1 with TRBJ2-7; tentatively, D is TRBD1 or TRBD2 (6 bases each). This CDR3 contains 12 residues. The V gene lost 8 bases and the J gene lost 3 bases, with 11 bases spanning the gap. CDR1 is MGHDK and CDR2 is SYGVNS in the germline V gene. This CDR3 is CASGEDSYEQYF. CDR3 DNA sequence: TGTGCCAGCGGGGAGGACAGCTACGAGCAGTACTTC.

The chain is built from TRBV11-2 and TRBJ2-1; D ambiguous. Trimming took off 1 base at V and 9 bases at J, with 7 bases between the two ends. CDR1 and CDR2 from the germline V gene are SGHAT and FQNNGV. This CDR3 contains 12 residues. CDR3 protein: CASSLVTGEQFF. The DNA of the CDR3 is TGTGCCAGCAGCTTAGTGACGGGTGAGCAGTTCTTC.

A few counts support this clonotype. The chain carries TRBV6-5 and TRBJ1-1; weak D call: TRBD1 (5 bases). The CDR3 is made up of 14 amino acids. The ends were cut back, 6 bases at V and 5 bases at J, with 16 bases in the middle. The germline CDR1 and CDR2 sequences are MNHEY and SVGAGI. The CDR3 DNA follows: TGTGCCAGCAGAGACAACCGGTGGGGGACTGAAGCTTTCTTT. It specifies CASRDNRWGTEAFF.

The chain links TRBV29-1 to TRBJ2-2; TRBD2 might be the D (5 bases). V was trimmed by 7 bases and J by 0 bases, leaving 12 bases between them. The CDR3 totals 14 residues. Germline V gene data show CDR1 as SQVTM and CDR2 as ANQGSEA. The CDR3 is CSAGSSANTGELFF. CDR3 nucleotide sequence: TGCAGCGCGGGAAGTTCGGCGAACACCGGGGAGCTGTTTTTT.

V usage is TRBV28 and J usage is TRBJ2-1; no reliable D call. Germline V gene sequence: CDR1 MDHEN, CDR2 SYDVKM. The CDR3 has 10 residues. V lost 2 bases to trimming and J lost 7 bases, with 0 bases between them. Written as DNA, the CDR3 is TGTGCCAGCAGTTTAAATGAGCAGTTCTTC. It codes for CASSLNEQFF.

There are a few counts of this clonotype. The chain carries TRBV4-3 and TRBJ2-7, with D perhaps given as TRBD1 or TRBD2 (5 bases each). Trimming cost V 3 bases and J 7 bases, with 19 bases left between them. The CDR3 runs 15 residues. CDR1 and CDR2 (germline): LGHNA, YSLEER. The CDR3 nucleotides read TGCGCCAGCAGCCACGGGACCAACAGAAGGTCGGAGCAGTACTTC. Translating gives CASSHGTNRRSEQYF.

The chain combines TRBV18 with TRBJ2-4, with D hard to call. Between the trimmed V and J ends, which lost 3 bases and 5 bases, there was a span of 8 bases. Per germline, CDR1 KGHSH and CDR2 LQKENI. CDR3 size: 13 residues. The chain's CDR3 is CASSPLHQNIQYF. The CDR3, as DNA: TGTGCCAGCTCACCCCTCCACCAAAACATTCAGTACTTC.

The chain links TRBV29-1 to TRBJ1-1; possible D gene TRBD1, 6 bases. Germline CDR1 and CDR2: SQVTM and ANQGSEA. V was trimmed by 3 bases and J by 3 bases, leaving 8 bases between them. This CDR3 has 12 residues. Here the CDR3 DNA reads TGCAGCGTTGATCGGGGGCACACTGAAGCTTTCTTT. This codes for CSVDRGHTEAFF.

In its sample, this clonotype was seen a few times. CDR3 loop: CAIGTLSGANVLTF. Here the CDR3 DNA reads TGTGCCATCGGCACCCTCTCTGGGGCCAACGTCCTGACTTTC. This chain links TRBV10-3 with TRBJ2-6; unclear D gene. The CDR3 length is 14 residues. Germline-derived CDR1 and CDR2 are ENHRY and SYGVKD. Trimming left V 8 bases short and J 0 bases short, with 8 bases between.